A single sample is the source of the 7 T cell receptor beta chains below, sequenced in a study of spatial heterogeneity in lung cancer. Antigen specificity for these receptors is unknown. TCRdb used MiXCR to reprocess the 5' RACE reads, holding one entry per CDR3 protein. The data hold under 15,000 distinct CDR3 sequences, with approximately 4.8% observed a single time. As to time point: sample taken at primary tumor resection. Study-wide points: Mutation tallies in tumors tracked expanded intratumoral alpha and beta TCR counts.

The sample here was lung tumor tissue, taken at surgery. The receptors shown here come from a female donor with early-stage non-small cell lung cancer.

This clonotype was recorded at least ten times. The library was built for alpha chains, so this beta chain is an off-target read and its size means little. The rearrangement uses TRBV20-1 and TRBJ1-3; D unclear. Germline V gene lookup returns CDR1 DFQATT and CDR2 SNEGSKA (reference sequence). This CDR3 region has 16 residues. Trimming took 1 base from V and 4 from J, leaving 17 bases between them. CDR3 coding DNA: TGCAGTGCTAGAGGAAGAGGGTGGTACTCCGGAAACACCATATATTTT. Protein sequence: CSARGRGWYSGNTIYF.

Ten or more counts support this clonotype. In a library made to pick up alpha chains, this beta chain is a stray read with a size that means little. This chain joins TRBV6-5 and TRBJ2-5; 8 bases map to TRBD2. Germline trimming cut 3 bases from V and 0 bases from J; bases unmatched to any gene: 6. The CDR3 is made up of 16 amino acids. From germline, CDR1 is MNHEY and CDR2 SVGAGI. CDR3 nucleotides: TGTGCCAGCAGTTATGGAGTAGCGGGGTACCAAGAGACCCAGTACTTC. It encodes CASSYGVAGYQETQYF.

This clonotype was detected ten times or more. Little can be read into the size of this beta chain, an off-target read in a library designed for alpha chains. The gene calls are TRBV27 and TRBJ1-2; D is undetermined. CDR1 is MNHEY and CDR2 is SMNVEV in the germline V gene (reference sequence). Between the trimmed V and J ends, which lost 6 bases and 3 bases, there was a span of 14 bases. This CDR3 comprises 14 residues. The CDR3 region is CASSKIGPHYGYTF. The DNA for the CDR3 is TGTGCCAGCAGCAAGATCGGGCCCCACTATGGCTACACCTTC.

This clonotype was counted ten times or more. Found in a library prepared for alpha chains, this beta chain is an off-target read, and its abundance has little meaning. CDR3 in DNA: TGCGCCAGCAGCCCCGATCTGGGGATGAACACTGAAGCTTTCTTT. It is translated as CASSPDLGMNTEAFF. The chain recombines TRBV5-1 with TRBJ1-1, with unresolved D. Trimming took 4 bases from V and 0 from J, leaving 13 bases between them. The germline gives CDR1 SGHRS, CDR2 YFSETQ. The CDR3 totals 15 residues.

This clonotype was counted ten times or more. This beta chain is off target for a library built for alpha chains, so its abundance means little. The rearrangement links TRBV10-3 to TRBJ2-7; 8 nucleotides line up with TRBD1. Germline values: CDR1 ENHRY, CDR2 SYGVKD. The CDR3 loop spans 16 amino acids. Trimming took 2 bases from V and 1 from J; bases not matched to a gene: 7. CDR3 residues: CAISEGGTGVSYEQYF. The DNA of the CDR3 is TGTGCCATCAGTGAGGGTGGGACAGGCGTTTCCTACGAGCAGTACTTC.

This clonotype was counted many times. This beta chain slipped into a library made for alpha chains as a stray read, so its size is not meaningful. The chain links TRBV24-1 to TRBJ1-1; D gene unclear. Germline CDR1 is KGHDR and CDR2 is SFDVKD. V lost 5 bases, J lost 0 bases, and 6 bases lay in between. The CDR3 extends over 13 amino acids. DNA of the CDR3: TGTGCCACCAGTGGCAGATTGAACACTGAAGCTTTCTTT. This translates into CATSGRLNTEAFF.

The table lists this clonotype with many counts. This beta chain is an unintended read in a library built for alpha chains; its size means little. The chain recombines TRBV6-5 with TRBJ1-1; TRBD1 is a possible D gene (6 bases). Germline V CDR1 and CDR2: MNHEY, SVGAGI. V shed 1 base and J shed 7 bases, with 13 bases lying between them. This CDR3 is built from 14 residues. The CDR3: CASSYFSGTLEAFF. CDR3 nucleotides: TGTGCCAGCAGTTACTTCTCCGGGACACTTGAAGCTTTCTTT.